These T cell receptor beta chains were read from a single sample in a study of tumor and adjacent non-tumor tissue in lung cancer. From the multiplex PCR reads, TCRdb called clonotypes with MiXCR, one entry per CDR3 protein. The table records 200,000 to 250,000 distinct CDR3 sequences, about two thirds of them present only once. The sample was lung tumor tissue. These receptors were taken from a man aged 60-69 years with non-small cell lung cancer. Each CDR3 is given with its conserved first and last residue. Fields, in order: V gene, J gene, clone size, D gene, CDR3 DNA, CDR3 protein. The D gene is left open where the match is weak. Expanded clones are given a class, and other clones once, few, many or no size at all.

>TRBV6-1|TRBJ1-4|once|TRBD1
TGTGTCAGCAGTTCTGACAGGGGGGACACTTCTAATGAAAAACTGTTTTTT
CVSSSDRGDTSNEKLFF
>TRBV11-3|TRBJ2-5|NA|NA
TGTGCCAACAGCTTAGATTCCAGCCGGGAAGAGACCCAGTACTTC
CANSLDSSREETQYF
>TRBV29-1|TRBJ2-7|NA|NA
TGCATCGCTCGGGATGACGAGCAGTACTTC
CIARDDEQYF
>TRBV12-3/TRBV12-4|TRBJ2-5|many|NA
TGTGCCAGCAGTTTGAGACGGAGACAAGAGACCCAGTACTTC
CASSLRRRQETQYF
>TRBV11-3|TRBJ2-1|many|TRBD2
TGTGCCAGCAGCTTAGAAGGACTAGCGGGCCACTCCTACAATGAGCAGTTCTTC
CASSLEGLAGHSYNEQFF
>TRBV11-3|TRBJ2-3|NA|NA
TGTGCCAGCAGCTTCGAGAGCCCGAACACAGATAGGCAGTATTTT
CASSFESPNTDRQYF
>TRBV6-6|TRBJ2-1|many|TRBD2
TGTGCCAGCACTTGGACTAGCGGGAGTAATGAGCAGTTCTTC
CASTWTSGSNEQFF
>TRBV5-1|TRBJ2-3|NA|TRBD1
TGCGCCAGCAGTCGGGACAGCGACACAGATACGCAGTATTTT
CASSRDSDTDTQYF
>TRBV18|TRBJ1-4|NA|NA
TGTGCCAACTCACCAGGACAGGAAAAACTGTTTTTT
CANSPGQEKLFF
>TRBV11-1|TRBJ2-3|NA|NA
TGTATCAGCAGCTTAGCGTTTACAGGGAATCGTCCGCAGTATTTT
CISSLAFTGNRPQYF
>TRBV12-3/TRBV12-4|TRBJ2-5|NA|NA
TGTGCCAGCACTCTAGGGTCGCCGGCGGGGACCCAATACTTC
CASTLGSPAGTQYF
>TRBV4-2|TRBJ1-4|NA|NA
TGTGCCAGCGGTACGGAGGTGGTTAATGAAAAACTGTTTTTT
CASGTEVVNEKLFF
>TRBV12-3/TRBV12-4|TRBJ1-6|NA|TRBD1
TGTGCCAGCAGGTATCAGGGGGGGGATTCACCCCATCACTTT
CASRYQGGDSPHHF
>TRBV4-3|TRBJ1-1|NA|NA
TGCGCCTGCAGCCAATCCCCGGTCGCTGAAGCTTTCTTT
CACSQSPVAEAFF
>TRBV11-2|TRBJ2-2|NA|TRBD1
TGTGCCAGCAGCTTAGTCACAGGGGGTGCCGGGGAGCTGTCTTTT
CASSLVTGGAGELSF
>TRBV10-2|TRBJ1-2|NA|NA
TGCGCCAGCAATGAGAGCTTGTCTGGGATCTATGGCTACACCTTC
CASNESLSGIYGYTF
>TRBV6-5|TRBJ2-3|NA|NA
TGTGCCAGGAGTCGCGGGCTTAGCACAGATACGCAGTATTTT
CARSRGLSTDTQYF
>TRBV29-1|TRBJ2-1|NA|NA
TGCAGCGTCTGGGGGGGGCGGTTCAATGAGCAGTTCTTC
CSVWGGRFNEQFF
>TRBV6-5|TRBJ2-5|once|TRBD1
TGTGCCAGCAGTTTCTCGATACAGGGGGAGTCAGAGACCCAGTACTTC
CASSFSIQGESETQYF
>TRBV11-3|TRBJ2-3|NA|NA
TGTACCAGCAGCCCACGGGAGTCTCCATATACGCAGTATTTT
CTSSPRESPYTQYF
>TRBV6-1|TRBJ1-5|NA|TRBD1
TGTGCCATCAGCCTCCGGGACAGGCATAATCAGCCCCAGCATTTT
CAISLRDRHNQPQHF
>TRBV5-1|TRBJ1-1|NA|TRBD1
TGCGCCAGCAGCCTTCCCGGGACAGGGATGACTGAAGCTTTCTTT
CASSLPGTGMTEAFF
>TRBV4-2|TRBJ2-7|medium-sized|NA
TGTGCCAGCAGCCAAGATAGAGGCTTCCCCCCCCACGAGCAGTACTTC
CASSQDRGFPPHEQYF